The T cell receptor beta chain under discussion was sequenced for a study of T cell repertoires in cytomegalovirus infection. Whole-study context: Both CMV infection and a matching HLA type were indicated by public TCR beta signatures. Study-wide results and caveats: CMV-specific TCR beta clonotypes restricted by HLA-C were the ones dominating the ex vivo response.

MiXCR, applied by TCRdb to the reads, yields one record per CDR3 protein. In the table there are fewer than 550,000 distinct CDR3 sequences, about a quarter of which are singletons. The table lists this clonotype with a few counts. The antigen is undetermined. The V end was cut by 4 bases, the J end by 4 bases, with 12 bases between. Germline-derived CDR1 and CDR2 are SQVTM and ANQGSEA. The CDR3 runs 13 residues. The sequencing input was PBMCs. The receptor's source is a human donor in good health (CMV status not recorded). Some clones in this sample may be carry-over from other donors' samples. The chain combines TRBV29-1 with TRBJ2-3; D is unresolved. The CDR3 sequence: CSVGKGLSDTQYF. The DNA of the CDR3 is TGCAGCGTTGGAAAAGGATTATCAGATACGCAGTATTTT.